A selection of T cell receptor beta chains follows, all from one sample in a study of T cells after yellow fever vaccination. TCRdb reprocessed the 5' RACE reads with MiXCR, giving one entry per CDR3 protein. The data show hundreds of thousands of distinct CDR3 sequences, 13% seen once. Sequencing was performed on PBMCs, taken on the day of the yellow fever booster vaccination. Receptors originate from a young man who received the YFV17D yellow fever vaccine. CDR3s include the opening cysteine and the closing phenylalanine or tryptophan. D genes are given only for firm matches. Clone size appears in some rows only: once, few, many, or a class for an expanded clone.

J gene,V gene,D gene,clone size,CDR3 protein,CDR3 DNA
TRBJ2-7,TRBV3-1,TRBD2,.,CASSQDRLAGYYEQYF,TGTGCCAGCAGCCAAGATAGGCTAGCGGGTTACTACGAGCAGTACTTC
TRBJ1-1,TRBV19,.,few,CASDSGPTEAFF,TGTGCCAGTGACAGCGGCCCAACTGAAGCTTTCTTT
TRBJ2-7,TRBV20-1,.,once,CSAREGHGYEQYF,TGCAGTGCTAGAGAGGGACATGGCTACGAGCAGTACTTC
TRBJ2-7,TRBV6-5,TRBD1,.,CASSYGQGASYEQYF,TGTGCCAGCAGTTACGGCCAGGGGGCATCCTACGAGCAGTACTTC
TRBJ2-7,TRBV29-1,.,few,CSVEPDGSYEQYF,TGCAGCGTTGAGCCCGACGGATCCTACGAGCAGTACTTC
TRBJ1-1,TRBV10-3,.,few,CAIGNAGDTEAFF,TGTGCCATCGGTAATGCAGGGGACACTGAAGCTTTCTTT
TRBJ2-1,TRBV9,.,.,CASSVELGDYNEQFF,TGTGCCAGCAGCGTAGAGCTAGGGGACTACAATGAGCAGTTCTTC
TRBJ2-4,TRBV6-2/TRBV6-3,TRBD2,few,CASSYAASGTKNIQYF,TGTGCCAGCAGTTACGCGGCTAGCGGGACCAAAAACATTCAGTACTTC
TRBJ2-5,TRBV7-6,TRBD2,many,CASSQAGGLQETQYF,TGTGCCAGCAGCCAAGCGGGAGGGCTTCAAGAGACCCAGTACTTC
TRBJ2-7,TRBV7-2,.,.,CASSPRLERTYEQYF,TGTGCCAGCAGCCCCCGACTTGAACGAACCTACGAGCAGTACTTC
TRBJ2-5,TRBV4-3,.,.,CASSRWQTQETQYF,TGCGCCAGCAGCCGGTGGCAAACTCAAGAGACCCAGTACTTC
TRBJ1-5,TRBV20-1,.,.,CSARDQVYQPQHF,TGCAGTGCTAGAGACCAGGTCTATCAGCCCCAGCATTTT
TRBJ2-1,TRBV6-2/TRBV6-3,TRBD1,.,CASSTRPGQPRGEQFF,TGTGCCAGCAGTACGCGACCGGGACAGCCGCGAGGTGAGCAGTTCTTC
TRBJ1-6,TRBV28,.,few,CASRLGGRVDSPLHF,TGTGCCAGCAGACTCGGAGGGAGGGTGGACTCACCCCTCCACTTT
TRBJ1-4,TRBV3-1,.,few,CASSQELRRGGEKLFF,TGTGCCAGCAGCCAAGAATTACGGAGGGGAGGCGAAAAACTGTTTTTT
TRBJ1-1,TRBV5-8,.,few,CASRFQLNTEAFF,TGTGCCAGCAGGTTTCAGCTAAACACTGAAGCTTTCTTT
TRBJ2-1,TRBV20-1,.,many,CSARALASDKTSYNEQFF,TGCAGTGCTAGAGCCCTAGCTAGCGACAAAACCTCCTACAATGAGCAGTTCTTC
TRBJ2-1,TRBV6-1,.,.,CASSPPGRSYNEQFF,TGTGCCAGCAGTCCCCCAGGCCGCTCCTACAATGAGCAGTTCTTC
TRBJ2-3,TRBV20-1,.,few,CSATGEGPADTQYF,TGCAGTGCCACCGGAGAGGGGCCCGCAGATACGCAGTATTTT
TRBJ2-5,TRBV20-1,TRBD1,few,CSARRGQGEKTQYF,TGCAGTGCTAGAAGGGGACAGGGCGAGAAGACCCAGTACTTC
TRBJ2-7,TRBV19,TRBD2,.,CASSHGTSSVWEQYF,TGTGCCAGTAGTCATGGGACTAGCAGTGTATGGGAGCAGTACTTC
TRBJ2-1,TRBV20-1,TRBD1,few,CSAGQGYGNEQFF,TGCAGTGCAGGACAGGGGTACGGCAATGAGCAGTTCTTC
TRBJ2-5,TRBV19,.,.,CASSAGINQYF,TGTGCCAGTAGTGCGGGGATTAACCAGTACTTC
TRBJ1-3,TRBV5-1,.,.,CASSPGLGSTIYF,TGCGCCAGCAGCCCAGGACTGGGATCAACTATATATTTT
TRBJ2-2,TRBV2,.,.,CASSPGRGYTGELFF,TGTGCCAGCAGTCCGGGGCGGGGTTACACCGGGGAGCTGTTTTTT
TRBJ2-7,TRBV12-3/TRBV12-4,.,.,CASRFGTDSSYEQYF,TGTGCCAGCAGGTTTGGGACCGACAGCTCCTACGAGCAGTACTTC
TRBJ2-1,TRBV19,TRBD2,once,CASSINSGLANEQFF,TGTGCCAGTAGTATTAATTCGGGACTAGCAAATGAGCAGTTCTTC
TRBJ1-6,TRBV7-2,.,.,CASSPENGLYNSPLHF,TGTGCCAGCAGCCCGGAAAATGGGTTATATAATTCACCCCTCCACTTT
TRBJ1-1,TRBV29-1,.,few,CSGTWAGTEAFF,TGCAGCGGTACCTGGGCGGGCACTGAAGCTTTCTTT
TRBJ2-7,TRBV5-1,.,many,CASREAYYEQYF,TGCGCCAGCAGGGAGGCGTACTACGAGCAGTACTTC
TRBJ2-1,TRBV19,.,.,CASSFRSEQYNEQFF,TGTGCCAGTAGTTTCCGTAGTGAACAATACAATGAGCAGTTCTTC
TRBJ2-7,TRBV20-1,TRBD1,.,CSARPGQGVYEQYF,TGCAGTGCGCGTCCGGGACAGGGAGTCTACGAGCAGTACTTC
TRBJ2-2,TRBV6-2/TRBV6-3,.,few,CASQSMGELFF,TGTGCCAGCCAATCGATGGGGGAGCTGTTTTTT
TRBJ1-1,TRBV19,.,few,CASSQSGLGGTEAFF,TGTGCCAGTAGCCAGTCTGGGCTAGGGGGCACTGAAGCTTTCTTT
TRBJ2-5,TRBV20-1,.,few,CSAKQHGSQETQYF,TGCAGTGCCAAGCAACACGGGTCCCAAGAGACCCAGTACTTC
TRBJ2-1,TRBV28,.,.,CASSSVDGRHNEQFF,TGTGCCAGCAGTTCCGTTGACGGGAGACACAATGAGCAGTTCTTC
TRBJ2-3,TRBV6-5,.,.,CASSYAGRGGRPLDTQYF,TGTGCCAGCAGTTACGCGGGCCGTGGGGGCCGACCTTTAGATACGCAGTATTTT
TRBJ2-7,TRBV19,TRBD1,few,CASSGQGRYEQYF,TGTGCCAGTAGCGGACAGGGAAGGTACGAGCAGTACTTC